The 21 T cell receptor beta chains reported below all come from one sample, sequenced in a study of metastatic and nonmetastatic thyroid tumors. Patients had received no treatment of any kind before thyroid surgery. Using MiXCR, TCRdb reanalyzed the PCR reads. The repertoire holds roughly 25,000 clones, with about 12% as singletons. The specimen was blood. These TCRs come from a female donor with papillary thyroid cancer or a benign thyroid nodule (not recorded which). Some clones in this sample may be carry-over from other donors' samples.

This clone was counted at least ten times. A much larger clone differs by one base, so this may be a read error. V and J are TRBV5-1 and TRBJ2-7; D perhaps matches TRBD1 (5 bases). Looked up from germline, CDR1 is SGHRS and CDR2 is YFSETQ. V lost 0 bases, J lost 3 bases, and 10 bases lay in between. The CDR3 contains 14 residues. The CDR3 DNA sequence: TGCGCCAGCAGCTTGGAGGGGAACCGCTACGAGCAGTACTTC. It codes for CASSLEGNRYEQYF.

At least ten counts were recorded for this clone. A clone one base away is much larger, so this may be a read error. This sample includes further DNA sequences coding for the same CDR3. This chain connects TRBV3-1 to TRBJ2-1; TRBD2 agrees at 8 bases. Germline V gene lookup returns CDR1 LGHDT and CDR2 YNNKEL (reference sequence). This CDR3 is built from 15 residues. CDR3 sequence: CASSLGHGLLAAQFF. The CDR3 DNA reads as TGTGCCAGCAGCCTAGGACACGGGCTACTAGCGGCGCAGTTCTTT.

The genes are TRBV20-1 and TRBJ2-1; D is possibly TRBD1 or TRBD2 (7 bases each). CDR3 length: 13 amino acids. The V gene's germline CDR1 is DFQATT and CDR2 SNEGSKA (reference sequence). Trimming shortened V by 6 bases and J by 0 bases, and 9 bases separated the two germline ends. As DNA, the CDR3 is TGCAGTGCCAGGGGGGGCTCCTACAATGAGCAGTTCTTC. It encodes CSARGGSYNEQFF.

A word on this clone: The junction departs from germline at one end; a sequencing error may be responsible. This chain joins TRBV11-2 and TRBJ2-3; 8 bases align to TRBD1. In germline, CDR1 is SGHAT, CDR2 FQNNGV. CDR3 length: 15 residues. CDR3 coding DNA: TGTGCCAGCAGCTTATCAGGGGGCGGACCAGATACGGAGTATTTT. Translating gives CASSLSGGGPDTEYF.

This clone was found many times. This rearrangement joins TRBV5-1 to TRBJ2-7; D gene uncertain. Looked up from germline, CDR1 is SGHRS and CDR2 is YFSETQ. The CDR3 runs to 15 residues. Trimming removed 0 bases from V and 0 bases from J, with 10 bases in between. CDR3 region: CASSLEGRSSYEQYF. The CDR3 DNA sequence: TGCGCCAGCAGCTTGGAGGGCAGGAGCTCCTACGAGCAGTACTTC.

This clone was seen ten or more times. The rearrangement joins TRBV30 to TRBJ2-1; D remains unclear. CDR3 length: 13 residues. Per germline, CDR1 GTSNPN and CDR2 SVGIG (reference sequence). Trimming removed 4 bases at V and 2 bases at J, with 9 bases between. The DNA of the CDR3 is TGTGCCTGGACCGCCAACGCCTACAATGAGCAGTTCTTC. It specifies CAWTANAYNEQFF.

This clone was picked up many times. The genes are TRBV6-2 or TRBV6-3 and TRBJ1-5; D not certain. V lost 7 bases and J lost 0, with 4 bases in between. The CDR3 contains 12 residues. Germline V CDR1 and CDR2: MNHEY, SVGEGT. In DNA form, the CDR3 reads TGTGCCAGCAAAGATAGCAATCAGCCCCAGCATTTT. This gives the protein CASKDSNQPQHF.

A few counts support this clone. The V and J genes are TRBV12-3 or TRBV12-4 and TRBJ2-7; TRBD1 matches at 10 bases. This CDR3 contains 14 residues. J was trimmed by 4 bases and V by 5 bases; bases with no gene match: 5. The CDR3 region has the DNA TGTGCCAGCAGTAGACAGGGGGCCGAGTACGAGCAGTACTTC. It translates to CASSRQGAEYEQYF.

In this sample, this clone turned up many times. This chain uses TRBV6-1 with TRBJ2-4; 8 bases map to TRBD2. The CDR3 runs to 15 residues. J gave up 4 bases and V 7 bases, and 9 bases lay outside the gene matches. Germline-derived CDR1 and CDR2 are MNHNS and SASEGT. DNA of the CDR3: TGTGCCAGCATGCCATTAGCGGGAATAAAAAACATTCAGTACTTC. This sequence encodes CASMPLAGIKNIQYF.

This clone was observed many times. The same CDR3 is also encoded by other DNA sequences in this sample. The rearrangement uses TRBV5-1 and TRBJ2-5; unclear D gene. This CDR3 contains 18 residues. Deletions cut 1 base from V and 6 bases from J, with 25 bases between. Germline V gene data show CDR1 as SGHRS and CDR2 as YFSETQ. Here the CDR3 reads CASSLYQSRPTGLKTQYF. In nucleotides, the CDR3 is TGCGCCAGCAGCTTGTATCAATCTCGCCCGACGGGCTTGAAGACCCAGTACTTC.

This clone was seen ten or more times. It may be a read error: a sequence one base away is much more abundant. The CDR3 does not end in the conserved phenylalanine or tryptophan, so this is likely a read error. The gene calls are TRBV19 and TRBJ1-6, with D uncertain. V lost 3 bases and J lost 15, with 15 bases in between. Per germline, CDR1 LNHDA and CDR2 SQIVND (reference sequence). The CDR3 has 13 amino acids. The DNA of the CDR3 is TGTGCCAGTAGTATGAGGCCCGGGTTCGTCCTCCACCTT. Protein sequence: CASSMRPGFVLHL.

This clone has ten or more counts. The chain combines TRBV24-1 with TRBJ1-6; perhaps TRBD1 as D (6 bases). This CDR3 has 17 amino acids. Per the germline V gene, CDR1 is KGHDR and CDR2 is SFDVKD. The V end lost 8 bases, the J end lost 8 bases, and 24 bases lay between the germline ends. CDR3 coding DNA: TGTGCCACCATCGCAAAGAGACAGGTTTCGTTGTATTCACCCCTCCACTTT. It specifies CATIAKRQVSLYSPLHF.

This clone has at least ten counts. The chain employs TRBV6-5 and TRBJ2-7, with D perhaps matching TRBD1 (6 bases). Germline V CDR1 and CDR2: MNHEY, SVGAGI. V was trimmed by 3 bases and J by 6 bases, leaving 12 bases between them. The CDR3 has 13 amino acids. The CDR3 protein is CASSYRIRGEQYF. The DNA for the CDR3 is TGTGCCAGCAGTTATCGGATCAGGGGCGAGCAGTACTTC.

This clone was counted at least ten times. The CDR3 sequence: CSAVGTSSYEQYF. The CDR3 DNA follows: TGCAGTGCTGTCGGGACATCTTCCTACGAGCAGTACTTC. This chain uses TRBV20-1 with TRBJ2-7, with D maybe TRBD1 (6 bases). Looked up from germline, CDR1 is DFQATT and CDR2 is SNEGSKA (reference sequence). Trimming removed 5 bases from V and 1 base from J, with 12 bases in between. The CDR3 runs 13 residues.

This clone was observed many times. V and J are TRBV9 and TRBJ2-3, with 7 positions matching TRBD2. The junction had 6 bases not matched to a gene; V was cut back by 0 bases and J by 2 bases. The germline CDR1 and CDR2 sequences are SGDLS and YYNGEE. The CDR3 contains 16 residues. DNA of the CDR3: TGTGCCAGCAGCGTAGGGGGTAGCGGGTACACAGATACGCAGTATTTT. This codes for CASSVGGSGYTDTQYF.

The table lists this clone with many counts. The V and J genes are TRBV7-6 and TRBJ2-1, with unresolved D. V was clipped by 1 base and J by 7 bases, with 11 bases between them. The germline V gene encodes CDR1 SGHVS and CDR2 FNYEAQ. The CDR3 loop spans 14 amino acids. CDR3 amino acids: CASSLVQGGNEQFF. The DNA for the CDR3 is TGTGCCAGCAGCTTAGTTCAAGGTGGGAATGAGCAGTTCTTC.

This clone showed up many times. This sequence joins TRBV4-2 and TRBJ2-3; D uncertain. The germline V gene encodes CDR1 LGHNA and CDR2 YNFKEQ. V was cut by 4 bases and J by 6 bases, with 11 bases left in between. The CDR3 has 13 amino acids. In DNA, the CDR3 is TGTGCCAGCAGCCTCTTAGTAACGGATACGCAGTATTTT. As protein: CASSLLVTDTQYF.

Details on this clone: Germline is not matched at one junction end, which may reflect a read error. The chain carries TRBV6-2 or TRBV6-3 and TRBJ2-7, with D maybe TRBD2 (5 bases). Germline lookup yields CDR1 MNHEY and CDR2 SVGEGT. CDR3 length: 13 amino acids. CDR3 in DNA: TGTGCCCGCAGTGCCGGGATCTCCTACGAGCAGGACTTC. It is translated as CARSAGISYEQDF.

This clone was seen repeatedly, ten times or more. The CDR3 DNA is TGCGCCAGCAGTAAAGACGTGGGCACTGAAGCTTTCTTT. Translation gives CASSKDVGTEAFF. V gene TRBV10-1 combines with J gene TRBJ1-1; D is uncertain. CDR3 size: 13 residues. V was pared by 5 bases and J by 4 bases, with 11 bases between. Germline V gene lookup returns CDR1 WNHNN and CDR2 SYGVQD (reference sequence).

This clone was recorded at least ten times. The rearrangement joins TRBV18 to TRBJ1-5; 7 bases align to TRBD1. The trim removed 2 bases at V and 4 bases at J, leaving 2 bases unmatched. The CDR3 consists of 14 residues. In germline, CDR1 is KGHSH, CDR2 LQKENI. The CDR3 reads CASSPGTENQPQHF. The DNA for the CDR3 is TGTGCCAGCTCACCAGGGACAGAGAATCAGCCCCAGCATTTT.

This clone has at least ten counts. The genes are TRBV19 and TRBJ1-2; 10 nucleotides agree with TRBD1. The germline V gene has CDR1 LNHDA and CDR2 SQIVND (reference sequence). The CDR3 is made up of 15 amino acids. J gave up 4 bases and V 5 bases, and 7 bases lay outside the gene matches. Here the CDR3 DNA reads TGTGCCAGTAGTGTGACAGGGGGCGCCGGCTATGGCTACACCTTC. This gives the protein CASSVTGGAGYGYTF.